The 13 T cell receptor beta chains presented below share a single source sample, sequenced in a study of T cell changes during pregnancy in multiple sclerosis. TCRdb's copy holds only in-frame clones and misses some; the assay was immunoSEQ multiplex PCR. The data show about 80,000 clones, around 90% seen once. The sample in question was peripheral blood, obtained before pregnancy. Receptors originate from a female donor with multiple sclerosis, enrolled in a pregnancy study.

J is TRBJ2-1 and V is TRBV30; maybe TRBD2 (5 bases). Germline V gives CDR1 GTSNPN, CDR2 SVGIG (reference sequence). The CDR3 spans 20 residues. V lost 0 bases, J lost 2 bases, and 26 bases lay in between. CDR3 protein: CAWSVRRRGSGGRTYNEQFF. CDR3 nucleotide sequence: TGTGCCTGGAGTGTACGCAGAAGAGGGTCTGGCGGCCGAACCTACAATGAGCAGTTCTTC.

This chain connects TRBV25-1 to TRBJ2-7; perhaps TRBD1 as D (7 bases). There are 16 residues in the CDR3. CDR1 is MGHDK and CDR2 is SYGVNS in the germline V gene. Trimming stripped 4 bases from V and 2 bases from J, with 18 bases between. The CDR3 bases are TGTGCCAGCAGTGCAGGGGGGCAGGGCCCAACCTACGAGCAGTACTTC. Translated, it gives CASSAGGQGPTYEQYF.

The V gene is TRBV20-1, the J gene TRBJ2-4; D gene unclear. V shed 6 bases and J shed 9 bases, with 9 bases lying between them. This CDR3 is built from 10 residues. The germline V gene encodes CDR1 DFQATT and CDR2 SNEGSKA (reference sequence). The CDR3 coding sequence is TGCAGTGCCGTCGAGCGCATTCAGTACTTC. Protein: CSAVERIQYF.

The rearrangement links TRBV19 to TRBJ2-1; 11 positions match TRBD2. The CDR3 totals 15 residues. V trimming: 3 bases; J trimming: 6 bases; junction bases outside the gene matches: 4. CDR1 is LNHDA, CDR2 SQIVND, per germline (reference sequence). The CDR3 sequence is CASSMSLAGGNEQFF. The DNA of the CDR3 is TGTGCCAGTAGTATGAGTCTAGCGGGAGGCAATGAGCAGTTCTTC.

The rearrangement joins TRBV4-2 to TRBJ2-7, with TRBD2 as a possible D gene (6 bases). CDR1 is LGHNA, CDR2 YNFKEQ, per germline. The CDR3 spans 16 residues. Trimming took 3 bases from V and 0 from J, leaving 15 bases between them. The CDR3 bases are TGTGCCAGCAGCCACCCGGGCGGGGATTTCTCCTACGAGCAGTACTTC. It translates to CASSHPGGDFSYEQYF.

The chain employs TRBV5-6 and TRBJ1-4, with D possibly being TRBD1 (6 bases). Germline CDR1 SGHDT, CDR2 YYEEEE. With 1 base removed from V and 7 bases from J, the gap between germline ends came to 11 bases. The CDR3 has 14 residues. The CDR3 sequence is CASSLQGMGEKLFF. CDR3 in DNA: TGTGCCAGCAGCTTGCAGGGGATGGGTGAAAAACTGTTTTTT.

This chain joins TRBV5-6 and TRBJ1-5; possible D gene TRBD1, 6 bases. Trimming took 0 bases from V and 2 from J, leaving 12 bases between them. Germline V CDR1 and CDR2: SGHDT, YYEEEE. The CDR3 has 16 amino acids. The CDR3 DNA reads TGTGCCAGCAGCTTGGGCGGGGGGGCGGGCAATCAGCCCCAGCATTTT. Protein sequence: CASSLGGGAGNQPQHF.

V and J are TRBV5-1 and TRBJ1-2, with 8 positions matching TRBD1. Trimming at V came to 5 bases and at J to 4 bases, leaving 4 bases not matched to a gene. The germline gives CDR1 SGHRS, CDR2 YFSETQ. This CDR3 is built from 13 residues. The chain's CDR3 is CASRPDRGYGYTF. The CDR3 nucleotides read TGCGCCAGCAGACCAGACAGGGGCTATGGCTACACCTTC.

The chain carries TRBV5-5 and TRBJ2-6; TRBD2 aligns across 9 bases. The CDR3 covers 17 residues. CDR1 SGHKS and CDR2 YYEKEE come from the germline V gene (reference sequence). V shed 4 bases and J 2 bases; nucleotides not matched to a gene: 7. The chain's CDR3 is CASSPGASGTGANVLTF. The CDR3 nucleotides read TGTGCCAGCAGCCCCGGGGCTAGCGGGACTGGGGCCAACGTCCTGACTTTC.

This clone was detected once. The rearrangement uses TRBV4-2 and TRBJ1-5; D unresolved. The CDR3 has 14 amino acids. The V gene lost 3 bases and the J gene lost 6 bases, with 12 bases spanning the gap. Per germline, CDR1 LGHNA and CDR2 YNFKEQ. The CDR3 DNA reads as TGTGCCAGCAGCCAGGGTAGCTTCGGTCAGCCCCAGCATTTT. Protein sequence: CASSQGSFGQPQHF.

The gene calls are TRBV9 and TRBJ2-1; TRBD2 aligns across 12 bases. After removal of 1 base from V and 7 bases from J, the junction contained 12 bases not matched to a gene. This CDR3 comprises 18 residues. Germline loops: CDR1 SGDLS, CDR2 YYNGEE. The CDR3 protein is CASSVSPRTSGMGNEQFF. The CDR3 DNA sequence: TGTGCCAGCAGCGTATCCCCCCGGACTAGCGGGATGGGGAATGAGCAGTTCTTC.

The rearrangement joins TRBV4-2 to TRBJ2-5; possibly TRBD2 for D (6 bases). The CDR3 is 15 amino acids. Trimming took 0 bases from V and 2 from J, leaving 10 bases between them. Germline V lookup: CDR1 LGHNA, CDR2 YNFKEQ. The CDR3 protein is CASSQEGGRQETQYF. Here the CDR3 DNA reads TGTGCCAGCAGCCAAGAGGGGGGACGGCAAGAGACCCAGTACTTC.

The rearrangement joins TRBV7-2 to TRBJ2-5; TRBD2 matches 8 bases. The CDR3 is 15 amino acids. V shed 1 base and J 5 bases; nucleotides not matched to a gene: 6. Germline CDR1 and CDR2: SGHTA and FQGNSA. The CDR3 region has the DNA TGTGCCAGCAGCTTAGAGGGGCGGGGGGCGGAGACCCAGTACTTC. It specifies CASSLEGRGAETQYF.